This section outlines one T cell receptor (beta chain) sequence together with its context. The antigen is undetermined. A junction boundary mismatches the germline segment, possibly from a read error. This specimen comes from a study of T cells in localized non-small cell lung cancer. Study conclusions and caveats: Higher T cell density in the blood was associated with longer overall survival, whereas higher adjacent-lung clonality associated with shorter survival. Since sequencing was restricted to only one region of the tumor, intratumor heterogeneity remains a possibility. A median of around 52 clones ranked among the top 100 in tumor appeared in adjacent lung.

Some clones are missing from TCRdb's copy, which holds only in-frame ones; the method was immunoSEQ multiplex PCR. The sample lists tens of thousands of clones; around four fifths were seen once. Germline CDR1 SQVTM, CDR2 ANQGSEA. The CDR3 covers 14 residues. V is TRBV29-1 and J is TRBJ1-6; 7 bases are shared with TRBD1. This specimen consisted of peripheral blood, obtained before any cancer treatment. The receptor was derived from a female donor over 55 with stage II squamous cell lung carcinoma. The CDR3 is CSVQEGARNSPLHF. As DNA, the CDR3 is TGCAGCGTTCAAGAGGGGGCGAGGAATTCACCCCTCCACTTT.